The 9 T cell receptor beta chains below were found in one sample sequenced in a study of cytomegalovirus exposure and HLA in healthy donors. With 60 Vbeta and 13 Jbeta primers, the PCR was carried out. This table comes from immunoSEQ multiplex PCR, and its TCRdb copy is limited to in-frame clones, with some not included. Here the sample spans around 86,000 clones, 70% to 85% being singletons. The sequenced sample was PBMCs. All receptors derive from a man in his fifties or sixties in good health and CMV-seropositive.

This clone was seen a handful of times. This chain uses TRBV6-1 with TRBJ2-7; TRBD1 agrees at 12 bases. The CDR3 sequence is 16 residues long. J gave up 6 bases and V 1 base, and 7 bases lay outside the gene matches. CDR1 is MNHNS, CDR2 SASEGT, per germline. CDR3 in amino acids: CASSEELGTGGREQYF. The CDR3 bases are TGTGCCAGCAGTGAAGAATTGGGGACAGGGGGCCGCGAGCAGTACTTC.

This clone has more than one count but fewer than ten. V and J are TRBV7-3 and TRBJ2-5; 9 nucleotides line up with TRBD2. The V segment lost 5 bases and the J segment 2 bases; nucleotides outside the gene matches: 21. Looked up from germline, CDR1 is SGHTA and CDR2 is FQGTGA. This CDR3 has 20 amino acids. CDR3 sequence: CASSKGSGREGGDGQETQYF. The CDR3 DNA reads TGTGCCAGCAGCAAAGGTAGCGGGAGAGAGGGGGGGGATGGGCAAGAGACCCAGTACTTC.

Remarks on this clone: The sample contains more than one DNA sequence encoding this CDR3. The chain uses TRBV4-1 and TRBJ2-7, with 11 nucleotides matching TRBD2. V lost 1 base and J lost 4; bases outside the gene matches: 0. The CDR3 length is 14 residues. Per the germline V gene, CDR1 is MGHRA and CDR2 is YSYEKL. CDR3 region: CASSQGTSGYEQYF. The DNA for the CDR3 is TGCGCCAGCAGCCAAGGGACTAGCGGGTACGAGCAGTACTTC.

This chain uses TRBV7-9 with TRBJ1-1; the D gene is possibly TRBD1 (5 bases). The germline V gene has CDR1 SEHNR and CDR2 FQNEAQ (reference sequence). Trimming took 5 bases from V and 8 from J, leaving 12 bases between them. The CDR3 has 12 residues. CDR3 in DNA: TGTGCCAGCAGCCAAGCGCGGACAGAAGCTTTCTTT. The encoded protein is CASSQARTEAFF.

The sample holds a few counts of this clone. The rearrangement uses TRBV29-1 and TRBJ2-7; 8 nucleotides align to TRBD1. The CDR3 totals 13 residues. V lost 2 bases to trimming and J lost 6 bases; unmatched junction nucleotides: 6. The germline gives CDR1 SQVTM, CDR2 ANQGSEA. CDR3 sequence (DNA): TGCAGCGTTGAAAACAGGGGGAGGTCCGAGCAGTACTTC. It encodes CSVENRGRSEQYF.

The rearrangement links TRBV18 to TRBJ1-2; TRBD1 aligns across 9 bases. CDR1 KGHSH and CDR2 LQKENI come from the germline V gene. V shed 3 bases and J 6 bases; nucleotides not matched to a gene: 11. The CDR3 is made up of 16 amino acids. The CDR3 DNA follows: TGTGCCAGCTCACCTACTACAGGGGGCGTAGTCCATGGCTACACCTTC. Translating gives CASSPTTGGVVHGYTF.

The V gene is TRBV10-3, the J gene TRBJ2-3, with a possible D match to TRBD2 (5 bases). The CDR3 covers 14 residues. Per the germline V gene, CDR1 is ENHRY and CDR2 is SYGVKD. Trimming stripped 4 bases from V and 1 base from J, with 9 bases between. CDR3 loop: CAISAAEGTDTQYF. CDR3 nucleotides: TGTGCCATCAGTGCAGCGGAGGGCACAGATACGCAGTATTTT.

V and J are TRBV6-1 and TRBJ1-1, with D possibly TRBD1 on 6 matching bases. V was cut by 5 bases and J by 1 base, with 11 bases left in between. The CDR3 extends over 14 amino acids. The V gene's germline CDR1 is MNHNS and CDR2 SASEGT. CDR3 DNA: TGTGCCAGCAGTCCCCCCAGGGGGAACACTGAAGCTTTCTTT. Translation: CASSPPRGNTEAFF.

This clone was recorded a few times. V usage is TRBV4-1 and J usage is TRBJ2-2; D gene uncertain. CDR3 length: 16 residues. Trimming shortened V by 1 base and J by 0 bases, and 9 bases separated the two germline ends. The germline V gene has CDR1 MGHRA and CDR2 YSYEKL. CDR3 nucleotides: TGCGCCAGCAGCCAAGTTACAGAAGCGAACACCGGGGAGCTGTTTTTT. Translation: CASSQVTEANTGELFF.